This paragraph covers one TCR beta chain sequence. Its antigen remains unidentified. This specimen comes from a study of cytomegalovirus exposure and HLA in healthy donors. Study-level background: Genetic ancestry analysis placed approximately 80% of the roughly 400 donors that were genotyped in the Caucasian-associated cluster. General study results and limits: Being indistinguishable, some V segments were excluded, TRBV6-2 and TRBV6-3 among them. For most subjects, TCR beta sequences were reported to predict HLA-A and HLA-B alleles with accuracy.

The V gene lost 5 bases and the J gene lost 5 bases, with 15 bases spanning the gap. From germline, CDR1 is LNHDA and CDR2 SQIVND (reference sequence). This CDR3 is 14 amino acids long. With 60 Vbeta and 13 Jbeta primers, the PCR was carried out. The data were produced by immunoSEQ multiplex PCR, yet TCRdb's version contains in-frame clones alone and is incomplete. The sample carries a few hundred thousand clones, around 66% recorded once. Material for sequencing was PBMCs. The chain carries TRBV19 and TRBJ1-1; D perhaps matches TRBD1 (5 bases). This receptor was taken from a female donor in good health and CMV-seronegative. The CDR3 DNA is TGTGCCAGTAGTCCAACTGGGGGGTGGACTGAAGCTTTCTTT. Translated: CASSPTGGWTEAFF.